This T cell receptor (beta chain) was captured in a study of CD8+CD57+ T cells in acquired aplastic anemia. Study-wide context: The average for DNA from sorted CD4+ and CD8+ cells was 3.2 ug. Overall study findings and caveats: Patients and controls had in common some 30 CD8+ CDR3 sequences. Controls did not differ significantly from patients in CD8+ Simpson's diversity.

V was shortened by 5 bases and J by 1 base, with 14 bases between the two germline ends. This CDR3 comprises 15 residues. Germline loops: CDR1 SGHTA, CDR2 FQGTGA. The TCR beta profiling, which covered VDJ combination and CDR3 sequence, was carried out using genomic DNA as the template. TCRdb analysed the reads with MiXCR anew, one entry per CDR3 protein. The table has approximately 200,000 distinct CDR3 sequences, less than 65% seen once; the top ten hold 35% to 55%. Concerning this clonotype itself: Its antigen is undetermined.

The clonotype originates from a human donor with severe aplastic anemia or a healthy control (not recorded which). The rearrangement links TRBV7-3 to TRBJ2-5; no clear D. Sequenced material: sorted CD4+, CD8+, or CD8+CD57+ T cells (not recorded which) from PBMCs. CDR3 loop: CASSHRPTPQETQYF. In DNA form, the CDR3 reads TGTGCCAGCAGCCACCGACCGACCCCCCAAGAGACCCAGTACTTC.